This TCR beta chain was sequenced for a study of blood T cell repertoires in COVID-19. Study context: There were acute and convalescent COVID-19 samples, and they came from the United States, Italy and Spain. T cells, B-cell-depleted T cells, or PBMCs provided the cDNA or gDNA that served as material.

In the study's own analysis: Amplification with reference gene primers provided the estimates of nucleated cell counts. Sequencing was performed with immunoSEQ multiplex PCR; in TCRdb, only in-frame clones are kept and a portion is missing. V, J and clone size are those of that table, while D and trimming were read from the DNA. The sample records 95,000 to 150,000 clones, about four fifths being singletons. The sequenced sample consisted of peripheral blood. This clonotype was sampled from a man between 60 and 70 years old with active or convalescent COVID-19.

The CDR3 region is CAIRTGTDTQYF. The CDR3 DNA reads as TGTGCCATACGGACAGGAACAGATACGCAGTATTTT. The J gene is TRBJ2-3, the V gene TRBV6-5; 7 bases match TRBD1. Trimming took 10 bases from V and 3 from J; bases not matched to a gene: 4. CDR1 is MNHEY and CDR2 is SVGAGI in the germline V gene. CDR3 length: 12 amino acids.